Each of the 24 T cell receptor beta chains below was sequenced from the same sample in a study of beta chain features in type 1 diabetes. The study, taken as a whole, reports: For Type 1 diabetes patients, all four CD4+ subsets carried TCRB CDR3s that were moderately but significantly shorter.

Their antigens remain unidentified. Investigators reverse transcribed all isolated RNA, so they sequenced expressed TCRB transcripts. Some clones are missing from TCRdb's copy, which holds only in-frame ones; the method was immunoSEQ multiplex PCR. Of some 660,000 clones in the sample, over 12% were seen once. Material for sequencing was naive CD4+ T cells from blood. These receptor sequences come from a man between 18 and 29 years old with type 1 diabetes.

This clone was seen a handful of times. The chain combines TRBV7-2 with TRBJ1-2, with D unclear. Trimming took 4 bases from V and 10 from J, leaving 10 bases between them. The germline V gene encodes CDR1 SGHTA and CDR2 FQGNSA. This CDR3 spans 11 amino acids. The CDR3 region is CASSSQISYTF. In DNA, the CDR3 is TGTGCCAGCAGCTCGCAAATATCCTACACCTTC.

The chain links TRBV30 to TRBJ1-2, with D perhaps TRBD1 (6 bases). Germline CDR1 GTSNPN, CDR2 SVGIG (reference sequence). Between the trimmed V and J ends, which lost 2 bases and 1 base, there was a span of 14 bases. This CDR3 spans 15 amino acids. CDR3 in amino acids: CAWSPRGLGNYGYTF. The CDR3 DNA follows: TGTGCCTGGAGTCCACGGGGGCTGGGTAACTATGGCTACACCTTC.

The chain joins TRBV6-1 to TRBJ2-7; D is possibly TRBD2 (5 bases). The CDR3 spans 13 residues. Between the trimmed V and J ends, which lost 8 bases and 2 bases, there was a span of 13 bases. Germline values: CDR1 MNHNS, CDR2 SASEGT. The CDR3 here is CASGGRPAYEQYF. The CDR3 region has the DNA TGTGCCAGCGGAGGAAGGCCCGCCTACGAGCAGTACTTC.

The rearrangement links TRBV4-3 to TRBJ2-7; either TRBD1 or TRBD2 may supply D (5 bases each). Germline loops: CDR1 LGHNA, CDR2 YSLEER. Trimming took 0 bases from V and 6 from J, leaving 9 bases between them. The CDR3 runs 13 residues. The CDR3 loop reads CASSQEPGLEQYF. The CDR3 DNA follows: TGCGCCAGCAGCCAAGAACCGGGGCTCGAGCAGTACTTC.

This clone has only a few counts. CDR3 DNA: TGTGCCAGCAGTTATCGGGGGCTCCGCGGGACTGAAGCTTTCTTT. Protein product: CASSYRGLRGTEAFF. The chain joins TRBV27 to TRBJ1-1; D might be TRBD1 (6 bases). Trimming cost V 4 bases and J 5 bases, with 17 bases left between them. The length of the CDR3 is 15 residues. Germline CDR1 reads MNHEY; CDR2 reads SMNVEV (reference sequence).

This clone showed up just a few times. This rearrangement joins TRBV30 to TRBJ1-4, with D possibly matching TRBD1 (6 bases). V was pared by 8 bases and J by 3 bases, with 13 bases between. The length of the CDR3 is 13 residues. Germline V gene lookup returns CDR1 GTSNPN and CDR2 SVGIG (reference sequence). As DNA, the CDR3 is TGTGCCGCGGGGCGGACAGCTAATGAAAAACTGTTTTTT. This translates into CAAGRTANEKLFF.

The chain couples TRBV7-2 to TRBJ1-4, with a possible D match to TRBD1 (5 bases). V was trimmed by 5 bases and J by 8 bases, leaving 12 bases between them. The CDR3 totals 13 residues. Germline V gene sequence: CDR1 SGHTA, CDR2 FQGNSA. This CDR3 is CASSPREGEKLFF. CDR3 nucleotides: TGTGCCAGCAGCCCCCGGGAGGGGGAAAAACTGTTTTTT.

This clone appeared once. CDR3 in amino acids: CAWSRWGGRTDTQYF. The DNA of the CDR3 is TGTGCCTGGAGTAGGTGGGGCGGTCGCACAGATACGCAGTATTTT. V is TRBV30 and J is TRBJ2-3; TRBD1 might be the D (5 bases). V lost 2 bases, J lost 1 base, and 13 bases lay in between. Germline V lookup: CDR1 GTSNPN, CDR2 SVGIG (reference sequence). The CDR3 spans 15 residues.

The chain is built from TRBV7-2 and TRBJ1-2, with 9 bases identical to TRBD1. The germline CDR1 and CDR2 sequences are SGHTA and FQGNSA. V shed 5 bases and J 7 bases; nucleotides not matched to a gene: 8. There are 14 residues in the CDR3. This CDR3 reads CASSVTGTGTGYTF. The CDR3 region has the DNA TGTGCCAGCAGCGTAACCGGGACAGGGACTGGCTACACCTTC.

This clone turned up a few times. The CDR3 loop reads CASSQRDGRYNEQFF. CDR3 coding DNA: TGTGCCAGCAGCCAGCGGGACGGCAGATACAATGAGCAGTTCTTC. The chain employs TRBV27 and TRBJ2-1; 7 nucleotides line up with TRBD2. The CDR3 spans 15 residues. The germline V gene encodes CDR1 MNHEY and CDR2 SMNVEV (reference sequence). V was clipped by 6 bases and J by 4 bases; unmatched bases: 9.

This chain uses TRBV2 with TRBJ2-6; D is uncertain. The CDR3 loop spans 14 amino acids. Trimming took 8 bases from V and 4 from J, leaving 12 bases between them. CDR1 SNHLY and CDR2 FYNNEI come from the germline V gene. CDR3 bases: TGTGCCAGCTACCCCATGGCCGGGGCCAACGTCCTGACTTTC. Protein: CASYPMAGANVLTF.

V and J are TRBV6-6 and TRBJ1-3, with a tentative D call TRBD1 (5 bases). CDR1 is MNHNY and CDR2 is SVGAGI in the germline V gene (reference sequence). Deletions cut 6 bases from V and 0 bases from J, with 12 bases between. This CDR3 is built from 15 residues. CDR3 sequence reads: CASSRQMLSGNTIYF. CDR3 in DNA: TGTGCCAGCAGCCGACAGATGCTCTCTGGAAACACCATATATTTT.

The chain carries TRBV25-1 and TRBJ1-3; no clear D. With 8 bases removed from V and 0 bases from J, the gap between germline ends came to 14 bases. The CDR3 is 15 residues long. CDR1 is MGHDK, CDR2 SYGVNS, per germline. In nucleotides, the CDR3 is TGTGCCAGCGCACGAGGAGTGAGCTCTGGAAACACCATATATTTT. Translated, it gives CASARGVSSGNTIYF.

The chain links TRBV30 to TRBJ2-3; 10 bases line up with TRBD2. The trim removed 1 base at V and 3 bases at J, leaving 7 bases unmatched. The CDR3 is 16 residues long. The V gene's germline CDR1 is GTSNPN and CDR2 SVGIG (reference sequence). Written as DNA, the CDR3 is TGTGCCTGGAGTGGGGCCGGGACTAGCGAAACAGATACGCAGTATTTT. Its translation: CAWSGAGTSETDTQYF.

This chain connects TRBV4-2 to TRBJ2-3; either TRBD1 or TRBD2 may fit D (5 bases each). This CDR3 has 16 residues. V lost 0 bases and J lost 5, with 15 bases in between. The germline V gene has CDR1 LGHNA and CDR2 YNFKEQ. CDR3 nucleotide sequence: TGTGCCAGCAGCCAAGACGGGACGATTGGGGAAGATACGCAGTATTTT. The encoded protein is CASSQDGTIGEDTQYF.

The chain's CDR3 is CASSRTGTGATDTQYF. The CDR3 nucleotides read TGTGCCAGCAGCCGTACCGGGACAGGGGCCACAGATACGCAGTATTTT. The chain recombines TRBV5-6 with TRBJ2-3, with 10 bases fitting TRBD1. This CDR3 has 16 residues. Germline V gene sequence: CDR1 SGHDT, CDR2 YYEEEE. The V and J ends lost 4 bases and 2 bases, in that order; junction bases with no gene match: 7.

This clone was found a few times. At the DNA level, this CDR3 is encoded by other sequences in the same sample as well. V gene TRBV2 combines with J gene TRBJ2-2; 8 positions agree with TRBD2. CDR1 and CDR2 (germline): SNHLY, FYNNEI. The CDR3 extends over 16 amino acids. With 0 bases clipped from V and 2 bases from J, the junction kept 2 bases outside the gene matches. CDR3 protein: CASSEALAGNTGELFF. The CDR3 DNA follows: TGTGCCAGCAGTGAAGCCCTAGCGGGTAACACCGGGGAGCTGTTTTTT.

This clone has a count of ten or more. The chain is built from TRBV10-3 and TRBJ2-5; no definite D call. Germline V gene data show CDR1 as ENHRY and CDR2 as SYGVKD. This CDR3 contains 13 residues. The V end lost 3 bases, the J end lost 2 bases, and 7 bases lay between the germline ends. CDR3 residues: CAISDLDQETQYF. CDR3 DNA: TGTGCCATCAGTGACCTGGATCAAGAGACCCAGTACTTC.

This sequence joins TRBV25-1 and TRBJ2-1; 8 positions match TRBD1. Trimming at V came to 3 bases and at J to 10 bases, leaving 8 bases not matched to a gene. The CDR3 contains 14 residues. Per the germline V gene, CDR1 is MGHDK and CDR2 is SYGVNS. CDR3 residues: CASSDDRGRPEQFF. The CDR3 DNA follows: TGTGCCAGCAGTGACGACAGGGGCCGTCCCGAGCAGTTCTTC.

The rearrangement links TRBV28 to TRBJ2-7; 8 bases align to TRBD1. After removal of 4 bases from V and 5 bases from J, the junction contained 13 bases not matched to a gene. The V gene's germline CDR1 is MDHEN and CDR2 SYDVKM. This CDR3 has 16 residues. CDR3 region: CASSSPAGTGSNEQYF. As DNA, the CDR3 is TGTGCCAGCAGTTCTCCCGCCGGGACAGGTTCCAACGAGCAGTACTTC. Full variable domain (missing parts from reference TRBV28 and TRBJ2-7): DVKVTQSSRYLVKRTGEKVFLECVQDMDHENMFWYRQDPGLGLRLIYFSYDVKMKEKGDIPEGYSVSREKKERFSLILESASTNQTSMYLCASSSPAGTGSNEQYFGPGTRLTVT.

V gene TRBV7-6 combines with J gene TRBJ2-3, with D perhaps matching TRBD2 (6 bases). With 1 base removed from V and 0 bases from J, the gap between germline ends came to 8 bases. CDR3 length: 15 residues. Germline V gene data show CDR1 as SGHVS and CDR2 as FNYEAQ. CDR3 residues: CASSLGGTSTDTQYF. The CDR3 DNA follows: TGTGCCAGCAGCTTAGGCGGGACTAGCACAGATACGCAGTATTTT.

This clone was counted between two and nine times. A junction boundary mismatches the germline segment, possibly from a read error. The rearrangement links TRBV6-7 to TRBJ2-7, with 7 bases that match TRBD1. TRBV6-7 is designated an ORF whose function remains uncertain. This CDR3 contains 10 residues. The CDR3 DNA reads TGTGCCAGCAACAGGGGATTTAAGTCCTTC. It codes for CASNRGFKSF.

The V call is TRBV4-2, the J call TRBJ1-1, with D unclear. The CDR3 covers 16 residues. CDR1 and CDR2 from the germline V gene are LGHNA and YNFKEQ. The V end lost 0 bases, the J end lost 1 base, and 12 bases lay between the germline ends. CDR3 protein: CASSQDAGRSNTEAFF. CDR3 coding DNA: TGTGCCAGCAGCCAAGATGCTGGGCGCTCGAACACTGAAGCTTTCTTT.

This clone came up a few times. The chain employs TRBV10-3 and TRBJ2-1, with D possibly TRBD1 on 5 matching bases. The CDR3 totals 15 residues. V was cut by 3 bases and J by 3 bases, with 12 bases left in between. Germline V gives CDR1 ENHRY, CDR2 SYGVKD. The CDR3 region is CAISDPGSGYNEQFF. The CDR3 nucleotides read TGTGCCATCAGTGACCCAGGGTCTGGCTACAATGAGCAGTTCTTC.